This is a list of T cell receptor beta chains from one sample in a study of shared clonotypes between healthy human individuals. Sequenced by immunoSEQ multiplex PCR; TCRdb stores in-frame clones only, minus some. Of 2 million to 2.5 million clones detected, 90% to 96% appear once; the ten largest clones hold less than 0.15%. The material sequenced was naive CD4+ T cells sorted from blood. The receptors were sampled from a man between 18 and 29 years old in good health. The CDR3 runs from the conserved cysteine through the conserved F or W. D genes are given only for firm matches. Clone size is not always given. Where it is, it says once, few, many or a class for expanded clones.

TRBJ1-4 TRBV7-9 NA NA TGTGCCAGCAGCTTAGGAAGAGTCGGGGAAAAACTGTTTTTT CASSLGRVGEKLFF
TRBJ1-5 TRBV7-9 NA NA TGTGCCAGCAGCGCCGACGTGGACGGGCGGCCCCAGCATTTT CASSADVDGRPQHF
TRBJ2-2 TRBV7-9 NA TRBD2 TGTGCCAGCACCCGACTAGCGGAGAACACCGGGGAGCTGTTTTTT CASTRLAENTGELFF
TRBJ2-7 TRBV12-5 NA NA TGTGCTAGTGGTTTGGCGATCCAGGCAGGGCCGACCTACGAGCAGTACTTC CASGLAIQAGPTYEQYF
TRBJ2-1 TRBV29-1 NA NA TGCAGCGTTAACCTTGGAAGCTCCTACAATGAGCAGTTCTTC CSVNLGSSYNEQFF
TRBJ1-2 TRBV27 few NA TGTGCCAGCAGGACACCACATTATGGCTACACCTTC CASRTPHYGYTF
TRBJ2-1 TRBV5-1 NA NA TGCGCCAGCAGCTTGGCTGCAGGATCCTACAATGAGCAGTTCTTC CASSLAAGSYNEQFF
TRBJ1-6 TRBV5-6 NA TRBD1 TGTGCCAGCAGGGACGGACAGGGCGATAATTCACCCCTCCACTTT CASRDGQGDNSPLHF
TRBJ1-2 TRBV5-4 NA NA TGTGCCAGCAGCTTCGAACAGCTAAACTATGGCTACACCTTC CASSFEQLNYGYTF
TRBJ2-5 TRBV10-3 NA TRBD2 TGTGCCATCACAGCGGGGGAGACCCAGTACTTC CAITAGETQYF
TRBJ2-3 TRBV7-2 NA NA TGTGCCAGCAGCCGCACTAGATTAGATACGCAGTATTTT CASSRTRLDTQYF
TRBJ1-1 TRBV7-6 NA NA TGTGCCAGCAGCTTAGGGGGGGGCACTGAAGCTTTCTTT CASSLGGGTEAFF
TRBJ2-7 TRBV21-1 few NA TGTGCCAGCAGCAGCCAGGGAGGCCACGAGCAGTACTTC CASSSQGGHEQYF
TRBJ2-7 TRBV27 NA NA TGTGCCAGCAGCCCCTGGGCTTCGGGCGAGCAGTACTTC CASSPWASGEQYF
TRBJ1-6 TRBV6-1 NA TRBD1 TGTGCCAGCAGTGCAATACAGGGGGGCGGACATAATTCACCCCTCCACTTT CASSAIQGGGHNSPLHF
TRBJ2-7 TRBV7-6 NA TRBD1 TGTGCCAGCAGCGCCGGGACAGGGCCCTACGAGCAGTACTTC CASSAGTGPYEQYF
TRBJ1-2 TRBV7-2 NA TRBD1 TGTGCCAGCAGCATGAGACAGGGACTAAGGGGAGGCTACACCTTC CASSMRQGLRGGYTF
TRBJ1-1 TRBV5-4 NA NA TGTGCCAGCAGCTCCGGACAGAGACTGAACACTGAAGCTTTCTTT CASSSGQRLNTEAFF
TRBJ1-6 TRBV27 NA TRBD1 TGTGCCAGCAGTTTTCGGGACAGGGGGCGAGGTTCACCCCTCCACTTT CASSFRDRGRGSPLHF
TRBJ1-2 TRBV6-5 once NA TGTGCCAGCAGTTACGGTACAGCAAACTATGGCTACACCTTC CASSYGTANYGYTF
TRBJ2-3 TRBV6-1 NA NA TGTGCCAGCAGTGACCGGGCAGGCTGGTTCACAGATACGCAGTATTTT CASSDRAGWFTDTQYF
TRBJ2-2 TRBV18 NA NA TGTGCCAGCTCACCACAGTCGAGACAGCACACCGGGGAGCTGTTTTTT CASSPQSRQHTGELFF
TRBJ2-1 TRBV2 NA NA TGTGCCAGCATAAATTGGGCGGGACAAAACTCCTACAATGAGCAGTTCTTC CASINWAGQNSYNEQFF
TRBJ2-7 TRBV7-9 NA NA TGTGCCAGCAGCTACTCAAAAACCTACGAGCAGTACTTC CASSYSKTYEQYF
TRBJ2-2 TRBV10-3 NA NA TGTGCCATCAGCCAGGTTCAGGGCGGGGAGCTGTTTTTT CAISQVQGGELFF
TRBJ1-6 TRBV18 NA TRBD1 TGTGCCAGCTCACCGACTGGACAGGGAAATTCACCCCTCCACTTT CASSPTGQGNSPLHF
TRBJ2-4 TRBV18 NA NA TGTGCCAGCTCACCACCGTCGGGCAAAAACATTCAGTACTTC CASSPPSGKNIQYF
TRBJ2-1 TRBV5-1 NA NA TGCGCCAGCAGCCCAACCGTGTCCGAGTATGAGCAGTTCTTC CASSPTVSEYEQFF